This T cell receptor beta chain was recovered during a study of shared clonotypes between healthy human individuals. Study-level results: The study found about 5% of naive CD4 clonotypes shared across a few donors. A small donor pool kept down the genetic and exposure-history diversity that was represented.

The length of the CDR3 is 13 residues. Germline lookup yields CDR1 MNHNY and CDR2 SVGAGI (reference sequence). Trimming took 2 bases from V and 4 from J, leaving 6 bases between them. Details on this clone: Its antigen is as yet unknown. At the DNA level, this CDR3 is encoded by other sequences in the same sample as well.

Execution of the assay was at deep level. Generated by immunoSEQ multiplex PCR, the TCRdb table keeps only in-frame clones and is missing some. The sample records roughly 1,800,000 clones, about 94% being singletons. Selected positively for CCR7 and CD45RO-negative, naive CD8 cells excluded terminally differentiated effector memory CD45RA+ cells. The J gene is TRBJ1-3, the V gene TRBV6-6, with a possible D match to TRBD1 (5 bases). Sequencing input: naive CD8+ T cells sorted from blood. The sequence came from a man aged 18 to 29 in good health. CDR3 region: CASSYDSGNTIYF. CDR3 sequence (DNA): TGTGCCAGCAGTTACGACAGCGGAAACACCATATATTTT.